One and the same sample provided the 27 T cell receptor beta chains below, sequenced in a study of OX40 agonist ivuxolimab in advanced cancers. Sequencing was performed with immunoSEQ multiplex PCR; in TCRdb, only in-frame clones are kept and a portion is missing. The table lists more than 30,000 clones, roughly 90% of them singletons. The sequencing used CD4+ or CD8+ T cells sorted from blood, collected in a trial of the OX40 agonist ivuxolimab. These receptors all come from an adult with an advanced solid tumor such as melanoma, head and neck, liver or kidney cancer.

The CDR3 sequence is CASSDPVDYNEQFF. The CDR3 coding sequence is TGTGCCAGCAGCGATCCCGTTGACTACAATGAGCAGTTCTTC. The rearrangement uses TRBV2 and TRBJ2-1; D remains ambiguous. Germline-derived CDR1 and CDR2 are SNHLY and FYNNEI. The CDR3 has 14 residues. Trimming cost V 6 bases and J 3 bases, with 12 bases left between them.

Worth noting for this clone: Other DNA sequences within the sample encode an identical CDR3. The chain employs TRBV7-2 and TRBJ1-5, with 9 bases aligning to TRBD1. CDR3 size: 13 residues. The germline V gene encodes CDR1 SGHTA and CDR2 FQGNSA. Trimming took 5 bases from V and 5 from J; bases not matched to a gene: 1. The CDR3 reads CASSTGGHQPQHF. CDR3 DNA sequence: TGTGCCAGCAGCACAGGGGGCCATCAGCCCCAGCATTTT.

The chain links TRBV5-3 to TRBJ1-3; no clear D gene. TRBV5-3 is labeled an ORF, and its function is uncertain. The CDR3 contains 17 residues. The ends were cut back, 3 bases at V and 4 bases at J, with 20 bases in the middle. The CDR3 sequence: CARSSYLRVLVGNTIYF. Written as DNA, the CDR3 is TGTGCCAGAAGCTCCTACCTGAGGGTCCTCGTGGGAAACACCATATATTTT.

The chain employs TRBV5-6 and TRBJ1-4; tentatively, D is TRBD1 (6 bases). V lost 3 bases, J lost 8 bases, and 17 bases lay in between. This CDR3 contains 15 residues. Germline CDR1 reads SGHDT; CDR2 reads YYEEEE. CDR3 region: CASSSRTDGTEKLFF. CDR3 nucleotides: TGTGCCAGCAGCTCTCGGACAGATGGGACGGAAAAACTGTTTTTT.

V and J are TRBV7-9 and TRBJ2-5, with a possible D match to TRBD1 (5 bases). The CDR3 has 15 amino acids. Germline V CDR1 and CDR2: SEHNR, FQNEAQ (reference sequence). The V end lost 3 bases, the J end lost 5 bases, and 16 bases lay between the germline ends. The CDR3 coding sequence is TGTGCCAGCAGCTTGGGGCAACTGGGTCGCGAGACCCAGTACTTC. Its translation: CASSLGQLGRETQYF.

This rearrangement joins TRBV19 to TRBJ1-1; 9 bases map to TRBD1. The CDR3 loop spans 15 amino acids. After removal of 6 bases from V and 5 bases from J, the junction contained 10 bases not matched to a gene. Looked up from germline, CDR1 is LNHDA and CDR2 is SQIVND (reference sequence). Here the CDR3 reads CASRMGGTGKTEAFF. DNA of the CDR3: TGTGCCAGTAGAATGGGGGGGACAGGGAAAACTGAAGCTTTCTTT.

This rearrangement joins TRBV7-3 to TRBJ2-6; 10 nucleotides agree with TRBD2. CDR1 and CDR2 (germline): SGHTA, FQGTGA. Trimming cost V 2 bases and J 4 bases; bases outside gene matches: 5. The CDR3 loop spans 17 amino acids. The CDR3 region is CASSLLAGVSGANVLTF. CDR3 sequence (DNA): TGTGCCAGCAGCTTACTAGCGGGAGTTTCCGGGGCCAACGTCCTGACTTTC. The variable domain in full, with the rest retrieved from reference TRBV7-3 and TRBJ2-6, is GAGVSQTPSNKVTEKGKYVELRCDPISGHTALYWYRQSLGQGPEFLIYFQGTGAADDSGLPNDRFFAVRPEGSVSTLKIQRTERGDSAVYLCASSLLAGVSGANVLTFGAGSRLTVL.

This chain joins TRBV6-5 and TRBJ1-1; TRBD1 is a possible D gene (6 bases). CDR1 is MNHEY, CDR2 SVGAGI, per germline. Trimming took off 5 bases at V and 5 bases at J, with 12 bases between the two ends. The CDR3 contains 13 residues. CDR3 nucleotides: TGTGCCAGCAGTGAGGGGGTCGGGACTGAAGCTTTCTTT. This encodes CASSEGVGTEAFF.

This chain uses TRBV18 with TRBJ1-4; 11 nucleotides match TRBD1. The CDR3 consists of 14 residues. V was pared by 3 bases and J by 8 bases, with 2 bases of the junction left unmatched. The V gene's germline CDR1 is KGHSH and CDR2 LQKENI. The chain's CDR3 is CASSPGQGEEKLFF. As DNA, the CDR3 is TGTGCCAGCTCACCGGGACAGGGGGAGGAAAAACTGTTTTTT.

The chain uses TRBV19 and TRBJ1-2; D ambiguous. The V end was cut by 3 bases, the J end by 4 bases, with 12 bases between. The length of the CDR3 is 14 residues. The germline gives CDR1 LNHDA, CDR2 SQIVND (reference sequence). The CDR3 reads CASSIGDHLYGYTF. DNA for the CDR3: TGTGCCAGTAGTATCGGGGATCACCTCTATGGCTACACCTTC. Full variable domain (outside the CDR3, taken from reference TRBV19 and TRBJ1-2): DGGITQSPKYLFRKEGQNVTLSCEQNLNHDAMYWYRQDPGQGLRLIYYSQIVNDFQKGDIAEGYSVSREKKESFPLTVTSAQKNPTAFYLCASSIGDHLYGYTFGSGTRLTVV.

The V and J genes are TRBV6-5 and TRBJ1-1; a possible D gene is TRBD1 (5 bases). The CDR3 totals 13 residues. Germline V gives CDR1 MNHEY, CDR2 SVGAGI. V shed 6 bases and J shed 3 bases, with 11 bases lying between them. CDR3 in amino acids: CASRWGKDTEAFF. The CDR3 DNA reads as TGTGCCAGCAGATGGGGGAAAGACACTGAAGCTTTCTTT.

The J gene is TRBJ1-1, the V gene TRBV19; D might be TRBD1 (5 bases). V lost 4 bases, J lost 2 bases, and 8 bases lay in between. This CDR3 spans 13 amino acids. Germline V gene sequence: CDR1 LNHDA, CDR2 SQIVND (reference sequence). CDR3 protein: CASSTGRNTEAFF. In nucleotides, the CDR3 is TGTGCCAGTAGTACAGGGAGAAACACTGAAGCTTTCTTT.

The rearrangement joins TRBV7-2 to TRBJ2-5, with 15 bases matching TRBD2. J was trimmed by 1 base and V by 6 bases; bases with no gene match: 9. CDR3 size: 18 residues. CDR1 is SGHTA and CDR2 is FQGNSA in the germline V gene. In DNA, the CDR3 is TGTGCCAGCAGGCGCGGGACTAGCGGGGGGACTTCCCAAGAGACCCAGTACTTC. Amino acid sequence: CASRRGTSGGTSQETQYF.

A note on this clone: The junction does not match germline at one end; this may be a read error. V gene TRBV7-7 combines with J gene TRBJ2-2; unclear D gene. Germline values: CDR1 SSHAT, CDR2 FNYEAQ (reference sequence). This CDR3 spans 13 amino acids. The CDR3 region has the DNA TGTGCTAGCAGCCGCGACTTTACCGGGGAGCTGTTTTTT. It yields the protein CASSRDFTGELFF.

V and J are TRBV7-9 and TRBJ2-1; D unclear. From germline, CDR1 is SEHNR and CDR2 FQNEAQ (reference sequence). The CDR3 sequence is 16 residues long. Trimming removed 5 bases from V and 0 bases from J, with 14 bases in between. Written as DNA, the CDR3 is TGTGCCAGCAGCCCCTGGGTAACGAGCTCCTACAATGAGCAGTTCTTC. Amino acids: CASSPWVTSSYNEQFF.

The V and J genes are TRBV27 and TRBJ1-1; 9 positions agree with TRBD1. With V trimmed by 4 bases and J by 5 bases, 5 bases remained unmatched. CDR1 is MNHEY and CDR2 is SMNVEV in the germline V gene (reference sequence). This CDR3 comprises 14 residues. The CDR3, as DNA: TGTGCCAGCAGTTCAGGACAGGGGTTGACTGAAGCTTTCTTT. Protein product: CASSSGQGLTEAFF.

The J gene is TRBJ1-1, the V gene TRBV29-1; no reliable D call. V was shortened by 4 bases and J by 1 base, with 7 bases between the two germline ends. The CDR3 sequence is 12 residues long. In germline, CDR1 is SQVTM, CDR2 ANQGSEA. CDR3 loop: CSVATPNTEAFF. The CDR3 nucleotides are TGCAGCGTTGCGACTCCGAACACTGAAGCTTTCTTT.

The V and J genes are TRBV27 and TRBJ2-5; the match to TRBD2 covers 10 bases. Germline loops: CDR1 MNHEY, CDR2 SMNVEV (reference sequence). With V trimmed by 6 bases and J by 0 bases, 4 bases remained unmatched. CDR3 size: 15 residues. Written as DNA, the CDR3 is TGTGCCAGCAGCGGACTAGCGGCAAACCAAGAGACCCAGTACTTC. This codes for CASSGLAANQETQYF.

CDR3 in amino acids: CASSLSPGQGAYNEQFF. The DNA for the CDR3 is TGTGCCAGCAGCTTGTCCCCAGGACAGGGGGCCTACAATGAGCAGTTCTTC. V usage is TRBV5-6 and J usage is TRBJ2-1; 10 bases map to TRBD1. The CDR3 loop spans 17 amino acids. Per the germline V gene, CDR1 is SGHDT and CDR2 is YYEEEE. V lost 1 base and J lost 2; bases outside the gene matches: 6.

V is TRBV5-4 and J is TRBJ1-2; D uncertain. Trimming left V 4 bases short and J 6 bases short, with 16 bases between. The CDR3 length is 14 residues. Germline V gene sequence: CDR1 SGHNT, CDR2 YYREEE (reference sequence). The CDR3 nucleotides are TGTGCCAGCAGCAAGGACCGTGGAGAGGATGGCTACACCTTC. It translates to CASSKDRGEDGYTF. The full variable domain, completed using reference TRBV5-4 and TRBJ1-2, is ETGVTQSPTHLIKTRGQQVTLRCSSQSGHNTVSWYQQALGQGPQFIFQYYREEENGRGNFPPRFSGLQFPNYSSELNVNALELDDSALYLCASSKDRGEDGYTFGSGTRLTVV.

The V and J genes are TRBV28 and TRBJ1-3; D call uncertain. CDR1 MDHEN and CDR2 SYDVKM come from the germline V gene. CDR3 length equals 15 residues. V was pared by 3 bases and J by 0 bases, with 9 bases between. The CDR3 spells CASSFRLISGNTIYF. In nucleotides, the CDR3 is TGTGCCAGCAGTTTTAGGCTTATCTCTGGAAACACCATATATTTT.

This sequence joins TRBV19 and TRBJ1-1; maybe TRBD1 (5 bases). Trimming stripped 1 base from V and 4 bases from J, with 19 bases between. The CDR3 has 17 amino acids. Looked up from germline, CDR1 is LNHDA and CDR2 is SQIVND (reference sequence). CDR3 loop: CASSIVRRGKGITEAFF. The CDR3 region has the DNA TGTGCCAGTAGTATAGTTAGGAGGGGAAAAGGGATCACTGAAGCTTTCTTT.

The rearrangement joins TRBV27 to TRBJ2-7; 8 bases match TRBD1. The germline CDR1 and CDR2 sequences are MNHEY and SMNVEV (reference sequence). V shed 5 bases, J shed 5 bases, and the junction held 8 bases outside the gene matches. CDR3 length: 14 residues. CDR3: CASSKDRARHEQYF. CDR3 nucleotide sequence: TGTGCCAGCAGTAAGGACAGGGCTCGCCACGAGCAGTACTTC.

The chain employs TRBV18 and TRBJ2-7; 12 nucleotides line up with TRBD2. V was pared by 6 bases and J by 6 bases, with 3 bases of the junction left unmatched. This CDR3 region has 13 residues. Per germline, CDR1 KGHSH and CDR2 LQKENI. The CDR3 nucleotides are TGTGCCAGCTCTCCGACTAGCGGGGGCGAGCAGTACTTC. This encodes CASSPTSGGEQYF.

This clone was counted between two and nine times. The CDR3 is CASSVGRGGIKYEQFF. The CDR3 coding sequence is TGTGCCAGCAGCGTTGGGCGGGGGGGCATCAAGTATGAGCAGTTCTTC. This sequence joins TRBV9 and TRBJ2-1, with 9 bases fitting TRBD2. Germline assignment: CDR1 SGDLS and CDR2 YYNGEE. V gave up 2 bases and J gave up 8 bases; unmatched junction bases: 11. This CDR3 has 16 amino acids.

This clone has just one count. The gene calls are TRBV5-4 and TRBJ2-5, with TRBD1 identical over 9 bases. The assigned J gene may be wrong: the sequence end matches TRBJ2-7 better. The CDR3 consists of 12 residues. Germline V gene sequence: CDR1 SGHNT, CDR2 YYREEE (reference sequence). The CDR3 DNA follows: TGTGCCAGCGGGACAGGGACCTACGAGCAGTACTTC. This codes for CASGTGTYEQYF.

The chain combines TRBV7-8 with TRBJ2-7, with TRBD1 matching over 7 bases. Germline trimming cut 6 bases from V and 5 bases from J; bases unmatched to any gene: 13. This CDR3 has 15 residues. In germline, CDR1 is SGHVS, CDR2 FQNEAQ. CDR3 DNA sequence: TGTGCCAGCAGTAAATGGTCAGGACAGGTCGACGAGCAGTACTTC. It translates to CASSKWSGQVDEQYF.